Listed here is a single T cell receptor (beta chain). The source of the sample is a study of OX40 agonist ivuxolimab in advanced cancers. Some clones are missing from TCRdb's copy, which holds only in-frame ones; the method was immunoSEQ multiplex PCR. The table shows about 110,000 clones, with 90% occurring only once. CDR1 is SEHNR, CDR2 FQNEAQ, per germline (reference sequence). Trimming removed 4 bases from V and 2 bases from J, with 11 bases in between. There are 15 residues in the CDR3. The sequences come from CD4+ or CD8+ T cells sorted from blood, collected in a trial of the OX40 agonist ivuxolimab. The J gene is TRBJ1-4, the V gene TRBV7-9, with D possibly being TRBD1 (5 bases). The sequence derives from an adult with an advanced solid tumor such as melanoma, head and neck, liver or kidney cancer. The CDR3 region has the DNA TGTGCCAGCAGCTCCACAGGAGCGACTAATGAAAAACTGTTTTTT. It encodes CASSSTGATNEKLFF.